This T cell receptor (beta chain) emerged from a study of cytomegalovirus exposure and HLA in healthy donors. Every donor was a healthy person donating bone marrow. The CDR3 totals 16 residues. The V and J ends lost 5 bases and 5 bases respectively, with 19 bases between them. Germline-derived CDR1 and CDR2 are LNHDA and SQIVND (reference sequence). Worth noting for this clone: As yet, its antigen is unknown.

Primers for the PCR totalled 60 Vbeta and 13 Jbeta. Sequenced by immunoSEQ multiplex PCR; TCRdb stores in-frame clones only, minus some. The profile shows about 140,000 clones, under 85% of them singletons. Study-level results: By HLA locus, TCR association rates varied in a later analysis, with DRB1 showing the most and HLA-C the fewest. Researchers had no immune exposure information except CMV serostatus available. Indistinguishable V segments, including TRBV6-2 and TRBV6-3, were excluded.

J is TRBJ2-4 and V is TRBV19; D may be TRBD1 (6 bases). This clonotype was obtained from a man between 18 and 35 years old in good health and CMV-seronegative. Sequencing was done on a sample of PBMCs. The CDR3 spells CASSPLGVNRENIQYF. CDR3 bases: TGTGCCAGTAGTCCCCTTGGGGTAAACAGGGAAAACATTCAGTACTTC.